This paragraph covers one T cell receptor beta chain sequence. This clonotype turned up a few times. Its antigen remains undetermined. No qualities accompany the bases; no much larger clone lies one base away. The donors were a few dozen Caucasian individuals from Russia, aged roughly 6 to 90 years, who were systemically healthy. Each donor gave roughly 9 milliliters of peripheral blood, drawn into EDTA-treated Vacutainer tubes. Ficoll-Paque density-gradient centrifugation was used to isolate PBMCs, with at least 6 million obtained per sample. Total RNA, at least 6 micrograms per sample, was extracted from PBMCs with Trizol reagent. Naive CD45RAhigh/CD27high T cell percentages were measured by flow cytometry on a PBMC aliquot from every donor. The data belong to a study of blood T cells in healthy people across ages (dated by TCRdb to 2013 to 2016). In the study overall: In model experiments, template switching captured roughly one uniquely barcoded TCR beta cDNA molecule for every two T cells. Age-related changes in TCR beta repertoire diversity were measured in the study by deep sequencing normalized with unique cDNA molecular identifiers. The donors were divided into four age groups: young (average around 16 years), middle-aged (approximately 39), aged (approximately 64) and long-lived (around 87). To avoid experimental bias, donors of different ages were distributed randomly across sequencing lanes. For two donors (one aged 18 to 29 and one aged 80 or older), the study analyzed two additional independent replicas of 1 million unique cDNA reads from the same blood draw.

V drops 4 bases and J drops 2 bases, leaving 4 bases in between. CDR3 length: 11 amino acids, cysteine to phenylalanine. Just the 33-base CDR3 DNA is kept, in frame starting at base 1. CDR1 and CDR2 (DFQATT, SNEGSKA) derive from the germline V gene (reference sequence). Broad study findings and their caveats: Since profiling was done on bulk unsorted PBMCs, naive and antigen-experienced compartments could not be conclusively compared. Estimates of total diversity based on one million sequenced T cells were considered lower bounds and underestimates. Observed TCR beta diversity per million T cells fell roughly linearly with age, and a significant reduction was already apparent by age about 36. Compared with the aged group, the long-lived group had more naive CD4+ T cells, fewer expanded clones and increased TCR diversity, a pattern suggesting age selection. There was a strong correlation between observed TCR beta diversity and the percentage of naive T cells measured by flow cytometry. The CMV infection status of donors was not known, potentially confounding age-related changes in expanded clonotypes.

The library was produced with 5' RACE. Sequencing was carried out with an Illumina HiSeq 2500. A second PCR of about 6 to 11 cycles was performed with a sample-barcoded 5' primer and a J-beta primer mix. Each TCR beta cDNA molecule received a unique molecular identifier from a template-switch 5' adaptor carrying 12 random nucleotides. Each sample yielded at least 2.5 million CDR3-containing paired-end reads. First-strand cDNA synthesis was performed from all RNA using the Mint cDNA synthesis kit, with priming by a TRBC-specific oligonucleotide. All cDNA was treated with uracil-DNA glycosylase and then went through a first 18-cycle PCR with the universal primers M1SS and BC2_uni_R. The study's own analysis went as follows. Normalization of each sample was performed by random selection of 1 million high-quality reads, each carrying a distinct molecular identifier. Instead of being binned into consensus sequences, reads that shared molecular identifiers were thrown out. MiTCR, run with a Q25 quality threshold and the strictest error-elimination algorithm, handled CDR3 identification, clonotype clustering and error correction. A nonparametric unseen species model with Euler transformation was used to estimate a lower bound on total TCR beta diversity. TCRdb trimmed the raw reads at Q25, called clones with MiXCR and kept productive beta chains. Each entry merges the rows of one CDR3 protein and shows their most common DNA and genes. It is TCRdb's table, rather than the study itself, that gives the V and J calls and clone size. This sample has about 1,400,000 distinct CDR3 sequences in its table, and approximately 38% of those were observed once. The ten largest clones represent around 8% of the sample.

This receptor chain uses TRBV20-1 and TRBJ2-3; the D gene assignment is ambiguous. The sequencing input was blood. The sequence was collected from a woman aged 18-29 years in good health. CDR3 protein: CSATVTDTQYF. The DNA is TGCAGTGCTACGGTCACAGATACGCAGTATTTT.